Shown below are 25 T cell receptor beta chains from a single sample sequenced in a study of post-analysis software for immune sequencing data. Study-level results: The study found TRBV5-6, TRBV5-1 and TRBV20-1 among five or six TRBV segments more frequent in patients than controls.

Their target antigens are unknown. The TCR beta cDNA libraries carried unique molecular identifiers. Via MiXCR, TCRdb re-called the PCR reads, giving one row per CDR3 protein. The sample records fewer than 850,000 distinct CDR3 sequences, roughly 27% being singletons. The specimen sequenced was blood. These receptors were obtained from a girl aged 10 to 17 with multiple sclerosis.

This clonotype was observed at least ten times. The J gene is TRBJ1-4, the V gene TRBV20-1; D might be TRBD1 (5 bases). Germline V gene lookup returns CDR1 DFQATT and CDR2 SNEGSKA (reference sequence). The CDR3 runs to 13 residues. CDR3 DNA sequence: TGCAGCTCTACAACGGGGGTCGGGAGGGAACTGTTTTTT. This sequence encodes CSSTTGVGRELFF.

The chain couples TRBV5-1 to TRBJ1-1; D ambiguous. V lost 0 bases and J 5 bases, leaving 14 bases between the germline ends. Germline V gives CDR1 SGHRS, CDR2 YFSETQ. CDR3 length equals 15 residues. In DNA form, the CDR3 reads TGCGCCAGCAGCTTGGAACATAGGCTTGGGACTGAAGCTTTCTTT. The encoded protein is CASSLEHRLGTEAFF.

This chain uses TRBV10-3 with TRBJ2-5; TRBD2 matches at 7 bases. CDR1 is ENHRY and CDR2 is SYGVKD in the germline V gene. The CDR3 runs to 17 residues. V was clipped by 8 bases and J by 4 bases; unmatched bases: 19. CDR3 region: CAIARTGGPRFRETQYF. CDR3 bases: TGTGCCATCGCCAGGACGGGGGGACCAAGATTCCGAGAGACCCAGTACTTC.

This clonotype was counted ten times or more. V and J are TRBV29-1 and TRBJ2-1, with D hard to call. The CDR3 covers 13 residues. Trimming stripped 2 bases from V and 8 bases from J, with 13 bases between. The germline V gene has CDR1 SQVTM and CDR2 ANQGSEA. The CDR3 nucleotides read TGCAGCGTTGAACCCTCTGGGGTGGATGAGCAGTTCTTC. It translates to CSVEPSGVDEQFF.

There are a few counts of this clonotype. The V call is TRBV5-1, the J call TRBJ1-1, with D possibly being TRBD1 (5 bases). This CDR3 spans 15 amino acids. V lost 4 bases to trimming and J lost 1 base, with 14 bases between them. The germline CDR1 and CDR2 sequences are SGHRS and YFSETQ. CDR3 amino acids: CASSPYGGENTEAFF. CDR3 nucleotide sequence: TGCGCCAGCAGCCCGTATGGGGGGGAGAACACTGAAGCTTTCTTT.

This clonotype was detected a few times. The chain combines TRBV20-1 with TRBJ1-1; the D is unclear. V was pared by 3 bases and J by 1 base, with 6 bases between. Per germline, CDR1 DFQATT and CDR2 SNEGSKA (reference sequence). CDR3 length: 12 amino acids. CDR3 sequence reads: CSARDPNTEAFF. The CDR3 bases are TGCAGTGCTAGGGATCCGAACACTGAAGCTTTCTTT.

In DNA form, the CDR3 reads TGTGCCAGCAGCCAGTTTTTTGGGGTTTTTTCCTACAATGAGCAGTTCTTC. Protein: CASSQFFGVFSYNEQFF. This sequence joins TRBV5-6 and TRBJ2-1; no clear D gene. The CDR3 loop spans 17 amino acids. The germline V gene has CDR1 SGHDT and CDR2 YYEEEE. Trimming left V 4 bases short and J 1 base short, with 18 bases between.

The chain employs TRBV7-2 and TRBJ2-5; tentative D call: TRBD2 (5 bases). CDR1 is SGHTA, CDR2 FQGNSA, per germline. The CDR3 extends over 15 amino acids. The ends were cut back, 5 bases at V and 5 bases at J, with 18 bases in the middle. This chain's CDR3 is CASSPHGASGETQYF. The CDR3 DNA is TGTGCCAGCAGCCCGCATGGCGCGTCGGGGGAGACCCAGTACTTC.

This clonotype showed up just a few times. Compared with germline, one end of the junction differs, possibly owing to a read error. CDR3 DNA sequence: TGTGCCAGCAGTTTCAACCCAGAGGCCCAGTACTTC. It yields the protein CASSFNPEAQYF. The rearrangement links TRBV12-3 or TRBV12-4 to TRBJ2-5; D ambiguous. The CDR3 extends over 12 amino acids.

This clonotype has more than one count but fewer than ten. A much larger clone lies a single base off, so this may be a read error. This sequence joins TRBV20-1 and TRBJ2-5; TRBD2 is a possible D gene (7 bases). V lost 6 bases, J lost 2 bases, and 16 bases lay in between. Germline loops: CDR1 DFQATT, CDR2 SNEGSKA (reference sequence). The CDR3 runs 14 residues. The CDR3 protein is CSANERGGQETQYF. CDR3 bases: TGCAGTGCGAACGAGAGGGGGGGACAAGAGACCCAGTACTTC.

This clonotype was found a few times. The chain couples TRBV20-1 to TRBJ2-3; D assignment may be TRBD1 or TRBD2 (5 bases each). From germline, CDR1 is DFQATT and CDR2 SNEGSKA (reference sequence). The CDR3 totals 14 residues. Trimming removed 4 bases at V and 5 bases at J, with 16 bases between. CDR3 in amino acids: CSATPGNEGDTQYF. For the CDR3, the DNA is TGCAGTGCTACTCCAGGGAACGAGGGAGATACGCAGTATTTT.

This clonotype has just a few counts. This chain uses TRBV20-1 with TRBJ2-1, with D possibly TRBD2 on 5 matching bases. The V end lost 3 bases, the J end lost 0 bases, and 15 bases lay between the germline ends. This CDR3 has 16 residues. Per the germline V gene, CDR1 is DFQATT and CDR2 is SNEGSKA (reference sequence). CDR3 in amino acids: CSARVGVGSSYNEQFF. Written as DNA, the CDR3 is TGCAGTGCTAGGGTGGGCGTAGGGAGCTCCTACAATGAGCAGTTCTTC.

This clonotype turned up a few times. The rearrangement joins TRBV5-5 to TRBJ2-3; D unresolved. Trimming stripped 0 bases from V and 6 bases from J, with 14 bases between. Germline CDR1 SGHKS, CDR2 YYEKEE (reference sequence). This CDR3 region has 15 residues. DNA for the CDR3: TGTGCCAGCAGCTTGGTCCCCCCACCGTCGGATACGCAGTATTTT. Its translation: CASSLVPPPSDTQYF.

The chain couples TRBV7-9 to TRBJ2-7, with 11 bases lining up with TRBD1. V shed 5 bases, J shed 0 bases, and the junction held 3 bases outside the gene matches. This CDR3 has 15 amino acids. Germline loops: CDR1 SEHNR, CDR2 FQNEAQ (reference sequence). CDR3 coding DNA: TGTGCCAGCAGCCGGACAGGGGGCCGCTCCTACGAGCAGTACTTC. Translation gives CASSRTGGRSYEQYF.

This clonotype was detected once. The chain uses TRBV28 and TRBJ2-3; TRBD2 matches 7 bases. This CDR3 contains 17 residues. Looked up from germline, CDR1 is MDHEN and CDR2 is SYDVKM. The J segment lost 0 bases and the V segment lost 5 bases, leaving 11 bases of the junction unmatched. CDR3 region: CASSPLPSGVSTDTQYF. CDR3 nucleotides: TGTGCCAGCAGTCCGCTCCCCAGCGGGGTTAGCACAGATACGCAGTATTTT.

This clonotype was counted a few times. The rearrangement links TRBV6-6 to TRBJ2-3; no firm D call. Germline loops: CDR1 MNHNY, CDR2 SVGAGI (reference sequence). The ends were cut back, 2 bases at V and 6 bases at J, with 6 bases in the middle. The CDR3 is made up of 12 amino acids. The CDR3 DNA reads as TGTGCCAGCAGTTACGGGTGGGATACGCAGTATTTT. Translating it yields CASSYGWDTQYF.

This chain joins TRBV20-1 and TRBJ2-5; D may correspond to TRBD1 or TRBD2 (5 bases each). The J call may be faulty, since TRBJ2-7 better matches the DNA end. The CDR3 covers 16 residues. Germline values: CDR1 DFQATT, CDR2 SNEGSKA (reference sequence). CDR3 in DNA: TGCAGTGCCGTGAAAAGACGGGGCACTATCTCCTACGAGCAGTACTTC. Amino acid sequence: CSAVKRRGTISYEQYF.

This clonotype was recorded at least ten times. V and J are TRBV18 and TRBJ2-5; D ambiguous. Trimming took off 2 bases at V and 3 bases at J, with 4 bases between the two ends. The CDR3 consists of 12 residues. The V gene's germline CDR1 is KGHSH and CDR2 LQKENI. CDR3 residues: CASSPGEETQYF. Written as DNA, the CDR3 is TGTGCCAGCTCACCAGGCGAAGAGACCCAGTACTTC.

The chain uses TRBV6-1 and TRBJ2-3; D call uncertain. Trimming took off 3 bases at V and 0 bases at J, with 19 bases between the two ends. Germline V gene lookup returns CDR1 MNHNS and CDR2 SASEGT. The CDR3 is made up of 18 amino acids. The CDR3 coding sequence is TGTGCCAGCAGTGATCTAGTGGTGACCCAAACTAGCACAGATACGCAGTATTTT. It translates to CASSDLVVTQTSTDTQYF.

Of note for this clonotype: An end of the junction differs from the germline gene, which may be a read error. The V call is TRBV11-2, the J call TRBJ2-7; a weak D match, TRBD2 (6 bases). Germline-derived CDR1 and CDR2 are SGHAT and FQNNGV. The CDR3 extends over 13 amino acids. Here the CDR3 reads CAGSLAAVYEQYF. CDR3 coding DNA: TGTGCCGGCAGCTTAGCGGCGGTCTACGAGCAGTACTTC.

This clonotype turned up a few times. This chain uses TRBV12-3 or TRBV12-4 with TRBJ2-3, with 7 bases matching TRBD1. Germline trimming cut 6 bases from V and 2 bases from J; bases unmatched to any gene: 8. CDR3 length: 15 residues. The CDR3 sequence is CASSPGQGDTDTQYF. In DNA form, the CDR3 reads TGTGCCAGCAGCCCCGGGCAGGGGGACACAGATACGCAGTATTTT.

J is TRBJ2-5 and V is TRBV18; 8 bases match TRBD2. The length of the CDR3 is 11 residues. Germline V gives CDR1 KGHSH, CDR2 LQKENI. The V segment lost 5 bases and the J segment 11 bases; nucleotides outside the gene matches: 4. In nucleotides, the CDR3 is TGTGCCAGCTCAACAGCGGGAGAGCAGTACTTC. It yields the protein CASSTAGEQYF. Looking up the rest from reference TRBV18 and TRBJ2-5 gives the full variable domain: NAGVMQNPRHLVRRRGQEARLRCSPMKGHSHVYWYRQLPEEGLKFMVYLQKENIIDESGMPKERFSAEFPKEGPSILRIQQVVRGDSAAYFCASSTAGEQYFGPGTRLLVL.

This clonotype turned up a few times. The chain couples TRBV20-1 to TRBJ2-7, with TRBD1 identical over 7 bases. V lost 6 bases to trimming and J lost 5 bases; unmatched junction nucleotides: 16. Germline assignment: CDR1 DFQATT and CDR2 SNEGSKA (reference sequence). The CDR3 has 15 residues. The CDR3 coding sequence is TGCAGTGCCCCGATCCCACGAGGGGGCGCGGACGAGCAGTACTTC. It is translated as CSAPIPRGGADEQYF.

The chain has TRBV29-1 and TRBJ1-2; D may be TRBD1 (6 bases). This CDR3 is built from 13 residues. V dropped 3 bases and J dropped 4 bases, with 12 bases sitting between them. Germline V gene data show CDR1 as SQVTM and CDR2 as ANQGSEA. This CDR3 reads CSVDSGAGYGYTF. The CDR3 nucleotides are TGCAGCGTTGACTCGGGGGCAGGCTATGGCTACACCTTC.

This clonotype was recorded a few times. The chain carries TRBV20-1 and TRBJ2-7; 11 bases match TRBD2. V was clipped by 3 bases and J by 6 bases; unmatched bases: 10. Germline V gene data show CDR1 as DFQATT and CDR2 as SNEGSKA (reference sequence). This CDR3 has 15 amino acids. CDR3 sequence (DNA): TGCAGTGCTAGCTCTGTAACTAGCGGGAGCCCCGAGCAGTACTTC. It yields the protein CSASSVTSGSPEQYF.